A selection of T cell receptor beta chains follows, all from one sample in a study of blood T cell repertoires in COVID-19. Here immunoSEQ multiplex PCR was the method, and the copy in TCRdb shows in-frame clones only, minus some. The sample lists about 64,000 clones; over 75% were seen once. Specimen: peripheral blood. All receptors come from a man between 45 and 60 years old with active COVID-19. Both conserved end residues are part of each CDR3.

J gene: TRBJ2-7
V gene: TRBV28
CDR3 length: 14
CDR3 protein: CASSPSGRPYEQYF

J gene: TRBJ2-7
V gene: TRBV12-5
CDR3 length: 16
CDR3 protein: CASAPPGGPQNYEQYF

J gene: TRBJ1-5
V gene: TRBV2
CDR3 length: 15
CDR3 protein: CASSYAGGGNQPQHF

J gene: TRBJ2-2
V gene: TRBV5-1
CDR3 length: 18
CDR3 protein: CASSSMTGLAGVVGELFF

J gene: TRBJ2-5
V gene: TRBV19
CDR3 length: 15
CDR3 protein: CASSILPGRQETQYF

J gene: TRBJ2-1
V gene: TRBV18
CDR3 length: 16
CDR3 protein: CASSPPAGGQYNEQFF

J gene: TRBJ1-1
V gene: TRBV10-3
CDR3 length: 17
CDR3 protein: CAISESIQGARGTEAFF

J gene: TRBJ1-6
V gene: TRBV9
CDR3 length: 18
CDR3 protein: CASSVKPPPDRGNSPLHF

J gene: TRBJ1-1
V gene: TRBV6-2/TRBV6-3
CDR3 length: 16
CDR3 protein: CASSYGTEDMNTEAFF

J gene: TRBJ1-1
V gene: TRBV29-1
CDR3 length: 13
CDR3 protein: CSVGEFPDTEAFF

J gene: TRBJ1-4
V gene: TRBV2
CDR3 length: 15
CDR3 protein: CASLGQRRTNEKLFF

J gene: TRBJ2-2
V gene: TRBV28
CDR3 length: 16
CDR3 protein: CASSLLGTSNTGELFF

J gene: TRBJ1-1
V gene: TRBV6-5
CDR3 length: 14
CDR3 protein: CASSYHRQGGEAFF

J gene: TRBJ2-7
V gene: TRBV7-9
CDR3 length: 15
CDR3 protein: CASSLDLAGGAEQYF

J gene: TRBJ2-1
V gene: TRBV19
CDR3 length: 11
CDR3 protein: CASPWGQGWVF

J gene: TRBJ1-2
V gene: TRBV9
CDR3 length: 13
CDR3 protein: CASSAGSYYGYTF

J gene: TRBJ2-7
V gene: TRBV28
CDR3 length: 12
CDR3 protein: CASSNRGNEQYF

J gene: TRBJ2-3
V gene: TRBV2
CDR3 length: 11
CDR3 protein: CASSLTDTQYF

J gene: TRBJ1-6
V gene: TRBV7-9
CDR3 length: 16
CDR3 protein: CASSAGGTGENSPLHF

J gene: TRBJ1-2
V gene: TRBV7-9
CDR3 length: 13
CDR3 protein: CASRVDSNYGYTF

J gene: TRBJ2-2
V gene: TRBV5-4
CDR3 length: 17
CDR3 protein: CASSPGGDRAYGGELFF

J gene: TRBJ2-1
V gene: TRBV11-2
CDR3 length: 18
CDR3 protein: CASSLLPRGAGTDNEQFF

J gene: TRBJ2-2
V gene: TRBV2
CDR3 length: 16
CDR3 protein: CASSRGLARDTGELFF

J gene: TRBJ2-6
V gene: TRBV18
CDR3 length: 17
CDR3 protein: CASSRGQANSGANVLTF